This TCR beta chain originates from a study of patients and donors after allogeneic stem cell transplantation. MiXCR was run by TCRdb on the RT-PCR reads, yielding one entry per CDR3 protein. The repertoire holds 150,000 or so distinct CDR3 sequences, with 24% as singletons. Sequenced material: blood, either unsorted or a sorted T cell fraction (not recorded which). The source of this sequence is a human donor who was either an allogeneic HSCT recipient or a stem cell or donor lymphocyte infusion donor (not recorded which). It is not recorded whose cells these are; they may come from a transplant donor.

The CDR3 DNA is TGTGCCAGCAGTAGACTAGCGGGAGGGGTTCGGAGGGAGGATGAGCAGTTCTTC. This sequence encodes CASSRLAGGVRREDEQFF. The genes are TRBV6-6 and TRBJ2-1; 14 nucleotides align to TRBD2. The J segment lost 8 bases and the V segment lost 5 bases, leaving 14 bases of the junction unmatched. The CDR3 consists of 18 residues. The germline V gene encodes CDR1 MNHNY and CDR2 SVGAGI (reference sequence).